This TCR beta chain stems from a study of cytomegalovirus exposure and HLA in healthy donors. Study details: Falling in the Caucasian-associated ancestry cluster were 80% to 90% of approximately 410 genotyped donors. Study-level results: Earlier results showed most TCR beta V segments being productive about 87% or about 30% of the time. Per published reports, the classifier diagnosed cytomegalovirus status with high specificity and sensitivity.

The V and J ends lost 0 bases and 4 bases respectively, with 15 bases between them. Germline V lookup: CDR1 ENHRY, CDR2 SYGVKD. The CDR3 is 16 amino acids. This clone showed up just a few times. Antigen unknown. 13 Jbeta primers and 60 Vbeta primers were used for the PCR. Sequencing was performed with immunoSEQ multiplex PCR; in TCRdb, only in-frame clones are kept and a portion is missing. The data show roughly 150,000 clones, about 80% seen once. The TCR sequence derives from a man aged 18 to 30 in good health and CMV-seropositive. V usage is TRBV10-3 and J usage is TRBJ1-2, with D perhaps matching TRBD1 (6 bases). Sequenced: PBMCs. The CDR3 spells CAISESTPRGGYGYTF. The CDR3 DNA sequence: TGTGCCATCAGTGAGTCGACTCCCAGGGGTGGCTATGGCTACACCTTC.